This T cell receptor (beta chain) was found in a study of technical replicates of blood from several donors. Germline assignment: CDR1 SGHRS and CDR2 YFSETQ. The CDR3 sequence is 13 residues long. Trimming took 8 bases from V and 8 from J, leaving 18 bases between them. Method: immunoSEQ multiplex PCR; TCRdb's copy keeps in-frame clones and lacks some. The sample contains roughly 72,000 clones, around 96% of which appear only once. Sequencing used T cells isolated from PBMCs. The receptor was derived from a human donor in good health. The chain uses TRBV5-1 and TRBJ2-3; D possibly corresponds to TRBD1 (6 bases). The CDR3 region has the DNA TGCGCCAGTCAGGGGTCGACGGGCGTTACGCAGTATTTT. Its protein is CASQGSTGVTQYF.